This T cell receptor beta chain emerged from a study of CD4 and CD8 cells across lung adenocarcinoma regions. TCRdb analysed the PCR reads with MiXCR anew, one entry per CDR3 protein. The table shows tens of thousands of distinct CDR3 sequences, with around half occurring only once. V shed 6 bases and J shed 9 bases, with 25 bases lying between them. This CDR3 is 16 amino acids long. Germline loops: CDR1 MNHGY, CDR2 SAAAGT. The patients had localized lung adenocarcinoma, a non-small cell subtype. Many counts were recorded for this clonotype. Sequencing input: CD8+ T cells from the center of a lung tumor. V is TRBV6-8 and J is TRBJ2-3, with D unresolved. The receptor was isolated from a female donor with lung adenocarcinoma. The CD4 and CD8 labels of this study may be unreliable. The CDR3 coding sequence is TGTGCCAGCAGCCCCCATGACGGGCGTCCCAGTGTGACGCAGTATTTT. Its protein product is CASSPHDGRPSVTQYF.